This T cell receptor (beta chain) was identified during a study of radiotherapy plus CTLA-4 blockade in lung cancer. Notes on the study in general: Blood-borne expansion of tumor-derived TCR clones followed radiotherapy plus ipilimumab.

A word on this clone: Antigen unknown.

Sequencing used immunoSEQ multiplex PCR; TCRdb keeps in-frame clones, though not all of them. The sample carries some 70,000 clones, 79% recorded once. The CDR3 sequence is 15 residues long. The germline V gene has CDR1 LGHNA and CDR2 YSLEER. V shed 2 bases, J shed 9 bases, and the junction held 11 bases outside the gene matches. This material consisted of peripheral blood, taken from a patient treated with radiotherapy plus ipilimumab. The chain joins TRBV4-3 to TRBJ2-3, with 7 bases lining up with TRBD2. This receptor was taken from a human donor with non-small cell lung cancer who had a complete response to radiotherapy plus ipilimumab. The CDR3: CASSQSRTGEGTQYF. CDR3 nucleotides: TGCGCCAGCAGCCAATCCCGGACGGGGGAGGGGACGCAGTATTTT.